This is a list of T cell receptor beta chains from one sample in a study of T cells after yellow fever vaccination. Using its own MiXCR run on the 5' RACE reads, TCRdb lists one record per CDR3 protein. The sample holds more than 300,000 distinct CDR3 sequences, approximately 4.5% seen once. Sequencing used PBMCs, obtained 15 days after the yellow fever booster vaccination. These receptors came from a man aged 18 to 35 who received the YFV17D yellow fever vaccine. CDR3s include the opening cysteine and the closing phenylalanine or tryptophan. Each record gives: D gene, V gene, clone size, J gene, CDR3 DNA, CDR3 protein. A D gene is named only where the DNA matches it firmly. Size is omitted from some rows. Given values are once, few, many or a class for expanded clones.

NA	TRBV19	few	TRBJ1-5	TGTGCCAGTAGTATAGATCTATTGCAGCCCCAGCATTTT	CASSIDLLQPQHF
NA	TRBV7-2	many	TRBJ2-5	TGTGCCAGCAGCTCCGGGGCCGGAAAGATCCAGTACTTC	CASSSGAGKIQYF
TRBD1	TRBV5-5	many	TRBJ2-5	TGTGCCAGCAGCAAGGGAGAGTGGGACAGGGACGAAAAGACCCAGTACTTC	CASSKGEWDRDEKTQYF
NA	TRBV7-8	many	TRBJ2-1	TGTGCCAGCAGCTTAGCTAGCGATGAGCAGTTCTTC	CASSLASDEQFF
NA	TRBV7-6	few	TRBJ2-6	TGTGCCAGCAGCACTGGGACTGCTGGGGCCAACGTCCTGACTTTC	CASSTGTAGANVLTF
NA	TRBV20-1	NA	TRBJ1-2	TGCAGTTTCAAGTCTAGGAACGACGGGGCGAGGGGCTACACCTTC	CSFKSRNDGARGYTF
TRBD1	TRBV7-2	NA	TRBJ2-2	TGTGCCAGCAGCTCCCAGACAGGGGCGAACACCGGGGAGCTGTTTTTT	CASSSQTGANTGELFF
TRBD1	TRBV5-6	many	TRBJ2-3	TGTGCCAGCAGCAACAGGGGAGATACGCAGTATTTT	CASSNRGDTQYF
NA	TRBV7-2	NA	TRBJ2-7	TGTGCCAGCAGCCCACGGGGGGCCGGGGAGCAGTACTTC	CASSPRGAGEQYF
NA	TRBV29-1	few	TRBJ1-1	TGCAGCGTTGCAGGGTTGAATTCTGAAGCTTTCTTT	CSVAGLNSEAFF
NA	TRBV7-3	few	TRBJ1-1	TGTGCCAGCCAATCGGGACAGAACACTGAAGCTTTCTTT	CASQSGQNTEAFF
NA	TRBV12-3/TRBV12-4	many	TRBJ2-7	TGTGCCAGCAGTTTATCAGGGATAGCCGAGCAGTACTTC	CASSLSGIAEQYF
TRBD1	TRBV4-2	NA	TRBJ2-3	TGTGCCAGCAGCCAAGAAAGGGGGCATAACGGAGGCCTCACAGATACGCAGTATTTT	CASSQERGHNGGLTDTQYF
TRBD2	TRBV7-3	many	TRBJ2-3	TGTGCCAGCAGCACCGGGGGGATGCAGTATTTT	CASSTGGMQYF
NA	TRBV27	many	TRBJ1-6	TGTGCCAGCAGTTTTTTTGATTCACCCCTCCACTTT	CASSFFDSPLHF
NA	TRBV12-3/TRBV12-4	many	TRBJ2-6	TGTGCCAGTCACAGGGAAGCTGGGGCCAACGTCCTGACTTTC	CASHREAGANVLTF
TRBD1	TRBV6-6	few	TRBJ1-1	TGTGCCAGCAGATCTTACGACAGGGGGCGAACTGAAGCTTTCTTT	CASRSYDRGRTEAFF
NA	TRBV29-1	few	TRBJ1-1	TGCAGCGCGCAGGGGAGGGTCTCGAACACTGAAGCTTTCTTT	CSAQGRVSNTEAFF
TRBD1	TRBV7-2	NA	TRBJ1-6	TGTGCCAGCAGCCGACACAGGGAGAGGGGGCATTCACCCCTCCACTTT	CASSRHRERGHSPLHF
NA	TRBV7-9	few	TRBJ2-3	TGTGCCAGCAGCTTCCCGACAGGATCAGATACGCAGTATTTT	CASSFPTGSDTQYF
NA	TRBV4-3	many	TRBJ1-2	TGCGCCAGCAGCCAAGATAGGGTCAGGGAAAGGGCCTATGGCTACACCTTC	CASSQDRVRERAYGYTF
NA	TRBV28	few	TRBJ1-4	TGTGCCAGCGGCGGGGGGGCTAATGAAAAACTGTTTTTT	CASGGGANEKLFF
NA	TRBV7-2	few	TRBJ2-5	TGTGCCAGCAGTCCTGGACAGACAAAAGAGACCCAGTACTTC	CASSPGQTKETQYF
TRBD2	TRBV7-3	many	TRBJ2-1	TGTGCCAGCAGCGGATCTAGCGGGGGGGTGGAGAATGAGCAGTTCTTC	CASSGSSGGVENEQFF
NA	TRBV6-5	many	TRBJ1-6	TGTGCCAGCCGACAGGCCTATAATTCACCCCTCCACTTT	CASRQAYNSPLHF
TRBD1	TRBV12-3/TRBV12-4	many	TRBJ1-4	TGTGCCAGCAGTTCTCGGACAGGGGGAAGGAGTGAAAAACTGTTTTTT	CASSSRTGGRSEKLFF
NA	TRBV4-3	many	TRBJ2-2	TGCGCCAGCAGCCAAGTAGGGGGGGGGCCCGGGGAGCTGTTTTTT	CASSQVGGGPGELFF
NA	TRBV7-9	many	TRBJ2-2	TGTGCCAGCAGCCTGGCCACCGGGGAGCTGTTTTTT	CASSLATGELFF
TRBD1	TRBV20-1	NA	TRBJ2-3	TGCAGTGCTTCCCCTACAGGGGGTTTAACAGATACGCAGTATTTT	CSASPTGGLTDTQYF
TRBD1	TRBV6-5	few	TRBJ2-4	TGTGCCAGCAGCCGCGGGACAGGGGGCGTGTTAGCCAAAAACATTCAGTACTTC	CASSRGTGGVLAKNIQYF
NA	TRBV29-1	many	TRBJ2-1	TGCAGCGCTGTGCGCTCCTACAATGAGCAGTTCTTC	CSAVRSYNEQFF
TRBD1	TRBV19	few	TRBJ1-1	TGTGCCAGTAGTCCCATGACAGGGGGGATGAACACTGAAGCTTTCTTT	CASSPMTGGMNTEAFF
TRBD1	TRBV5-1	many	TRBJ2-7	TGCGCCAGCGCCCAAGGGACAGCCTACGAGCAGTACTTC	CASAQGTAYEQYF
NA	TRBV3-1	NA	TRBJ1-5	TGTGCCAGCAGCCCCGGGGGAGGTTCGGAGCCCCAGCATTTT	CASSPGGGSEPQHF
NA	TRBV4-3	NA	TRBJ1-1	TGCGCCAGCAGCCGCCTGACCTCGAACACTGAAGCTTTCTTT	CASSRLTSNTEAFF
TRBD2	TRBV29-1	many	TRBJ2-2	TGCAGCGTTGAAGGGACTAGCTTAACCGGGGAGCTGTTTTTT	CSVEGTSLTGELFF
TRBD2	TRBV5-1	many	TRBJ2-3	TGCGCCAGCAGCCCCGGTCATGGGACTAACACAGATACGCAGTATTTT	CASSPGHGTNTDTQYF
NA	TRBV14	few	TRBJ1-1	TGTGCCAGCAGCCAAGCAGGGGCCCGGAGGGCTTTCTTT	CASSQAGARRAFF
NA	TRBV10-3	many	TRBJ1-1	TGTGCCATCAGTGAAGGCATGAACACTGAAGCTTTCTTT	CAISEGMNTEAFF
NA	TRBV6-6	NA	TRBJ1-6	TGTGCCAGCATTTTATTGCCTGGAATAGCGCCCCTCCACTTT	CASILLPGIAPLHF
TRBD1	TRBV27	few	TRBJ1-5	TGTGCCAGCAGTCCGCAGGGGGCAGGGAGTAATCAGCCCCAGCATTTT	CASSPQGAGSNQPQHF
NA	TRBV7-2	many	TRBJ1-1	TGTGCCAGCAGCACCGACAGGAACACTGAAGCTTTCTTT	CASSTDRNTEAFF
NA	TRBV4-1	many	TRBJ1-2	TGCGCCAGCAGCCAACCCTCTAGGGGCGCCTATGGCTACACCTTC	CASSQPSRGAYGYTF
NA	TRBV20-1	many	TRBJ1-2	TGCAGTGCTAGAGATCGGGGTGGAGGGGCGTCTCTCTATGGCTACACCTTC	CSARDRGGGASLYGYTF
TRBD2	TRBV5-1	few	TRBJ2-5	TGCGCCAGCAGCTTGGGACTAGCGGGGAAAGAGACCCAGTACTTC	CASSLGLAGKETQYF
TRBD1	TRBV6-1	NA	TRBJ1-5	TGTGCCAGCGCGGGACAGGCTTATGATCAGCCCCAGCATTTT	CASAGQAYDQPQHF
TRBD1	TRBV30	few	TRBJ1-5	TGTGCCTGGAGTGTACGGGGACAGGTGTATAGCAATCAGCCCCAGCATTTT	CAWSVRGQVYSNQPQHF
TRBD2	TRBV5-1	many	TRBJ2-1	TGCGCCAGCAGAGAAACTAGCGGGGGGCCCCGTAGAATCTTC	CASRETSGGPRRIF
NA	TRBV5-1	few	TRBJ2-7	TGCGCCAGCAGCTTAGGGGTAGGCAGTCGCGAGCAGTACTTC	CASSLGVGSREQYF
TRBD1	TRBV9	many	TRBJ1-1	TGTGCCAGCAGGGGGACAGGGGGCACTGAAGCTTTCTTT	CASRGTGGTEAFF
NA	TRBV9	many	TRBJ1-6	TGTGCCAGCAGAACCGGAAATTCACCCCTCCACTTT	CASRTGNSPLHF